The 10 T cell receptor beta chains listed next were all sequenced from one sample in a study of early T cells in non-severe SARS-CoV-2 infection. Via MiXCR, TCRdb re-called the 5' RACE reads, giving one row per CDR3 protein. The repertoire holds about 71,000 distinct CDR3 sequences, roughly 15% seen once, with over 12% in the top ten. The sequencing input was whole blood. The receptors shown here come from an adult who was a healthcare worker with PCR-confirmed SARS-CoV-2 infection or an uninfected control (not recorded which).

CDR3 in amino acids: CASTPGRSNTEAFF. Written as DNA, the CDR3 is TGTGCCAGCACCCCAGGGCGGAGCAACACTGAAGCTTTCTTT. The chain carries TRBV6-5 and TRBJ1-1, with a possible D match to TRBD1 (5 bases). Germline-derived CDR1 and CDR2 are MNHEY and SVGAGI. The CDR3 extends over 14 amino acids. Trimming removed 7 bases from V and 2 bases from J, with 14 bases in between.

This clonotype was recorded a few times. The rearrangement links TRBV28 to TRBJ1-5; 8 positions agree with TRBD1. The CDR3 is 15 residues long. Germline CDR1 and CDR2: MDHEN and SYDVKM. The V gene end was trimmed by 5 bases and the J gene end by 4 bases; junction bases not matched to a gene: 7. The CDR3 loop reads CASSRQGPGNQPQHF. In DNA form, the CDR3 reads TGTGCCAGCAGTAGACAGGGGCCAGGGAATCAGCCCCAGCATTTT.

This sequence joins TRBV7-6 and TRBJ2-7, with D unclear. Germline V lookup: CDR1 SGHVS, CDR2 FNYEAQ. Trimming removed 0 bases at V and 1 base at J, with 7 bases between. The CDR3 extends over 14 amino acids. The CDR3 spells CASSLAVLSYEQYF. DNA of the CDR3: TGTGCCAGCAGCTTAGCCGTCCTTTCCTACGAGCAGTACTTC.

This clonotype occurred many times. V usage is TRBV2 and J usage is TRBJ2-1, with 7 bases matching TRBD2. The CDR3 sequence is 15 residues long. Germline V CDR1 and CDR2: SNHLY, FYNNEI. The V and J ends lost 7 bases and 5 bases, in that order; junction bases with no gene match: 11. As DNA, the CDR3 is TGTGCCAGCACCGTCTGGGCGGGGGTTAACAATGAGCAGTTCTTC. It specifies CASTVWAGVNNEQFF. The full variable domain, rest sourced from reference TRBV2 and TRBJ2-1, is EPEVTQTPSHQVTQMGQEVILRCVPISNHLYFYWYRQILGQKVEFLVSFYNNEISEKSEIFDDQFSVERPDGSNFTLKIRSTKLEDSAMYFCASTVWAGVNNEQFFGPGTRLTVL.

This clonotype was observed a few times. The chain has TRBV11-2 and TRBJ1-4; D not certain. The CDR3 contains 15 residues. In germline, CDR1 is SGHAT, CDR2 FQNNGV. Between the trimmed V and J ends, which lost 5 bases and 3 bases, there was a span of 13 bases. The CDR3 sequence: CASSPGPVANEKLFF. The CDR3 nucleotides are TGTGCCAGCAGCCCCGGTCCGGTTGCTAATGAAAAACTGTTTTTT.

CDR3 region: CASSLYSRRSSYNSPLHF. The CDR3 DNA reads TGTGCCAGCAGTTTATACAGCAGGAGGAGCTCCTATAATTCACCCCTCCACTTT. The J gene is TRBJ1-6, the V gene TRBV28, with no clear D. Between the trimmed V and J ends, which lost 1 base and 0 bases, there was a span of 13 bases. From germline, CDR1 is MDHEN and CDR2 SYDVKM. The CDR3 loop spans 18 amino acids.

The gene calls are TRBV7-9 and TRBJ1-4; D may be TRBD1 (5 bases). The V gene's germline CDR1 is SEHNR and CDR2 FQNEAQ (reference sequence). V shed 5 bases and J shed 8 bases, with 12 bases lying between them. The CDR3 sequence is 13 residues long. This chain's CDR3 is CASSPTGGEKLFF. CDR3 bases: TGTGCCAGCAGCCCCACCGGGGGGGAAAAACTGTTTTTT. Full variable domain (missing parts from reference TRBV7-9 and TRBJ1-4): DTGVSQNPRHKITKRGQNVTFRCDPISEHNRLYWYRQTLGQGPEFLTYFQNEAQLEKSRLLSDRFSAERPKGSFSTLEIQRTEQGDSAMYLCASSPTGGEKLFFGSGTQLSVL.

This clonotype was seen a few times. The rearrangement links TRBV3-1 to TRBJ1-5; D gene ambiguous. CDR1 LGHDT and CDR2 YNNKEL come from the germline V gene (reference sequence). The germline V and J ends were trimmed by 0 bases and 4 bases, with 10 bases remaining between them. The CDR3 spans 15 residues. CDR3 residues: CASSQDFGRNQPQHF. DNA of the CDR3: TGTGCCAGCAGCCAAGATTTTGGGAGAAATCAGCCCCAGCATTTT.

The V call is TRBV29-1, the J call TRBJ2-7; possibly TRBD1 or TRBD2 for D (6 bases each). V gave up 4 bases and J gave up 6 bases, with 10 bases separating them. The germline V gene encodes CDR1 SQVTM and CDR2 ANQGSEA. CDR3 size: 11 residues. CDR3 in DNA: TGCAGCGTTGTCAGGGGAGGCGAGCAGTACTTC. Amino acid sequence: CSVVRGGEQYF.

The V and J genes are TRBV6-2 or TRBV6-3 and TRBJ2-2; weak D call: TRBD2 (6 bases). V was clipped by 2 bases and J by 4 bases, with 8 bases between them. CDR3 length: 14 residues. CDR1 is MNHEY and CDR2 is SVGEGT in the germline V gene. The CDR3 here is CASSYPGVTGELFF. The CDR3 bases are TGTGCCAGCAGTTACCCGGGGGTCACCGGGGAGCTGTTTTTT.